These T cell receptor beta chains were read from a single sample in a study of identical twins. One entry per CDR3 protein results from TCRdb running MiXCR on the 5' RACE reads. This table has just under 550,000 distinct CDR3 sequences, about 16% appearing once. This same sample was also taken into another study, of yellow fever vaccine responses in identical twins.

Sample: CD4+ T cells sorted from blood. These TCRs come from a woman between 18 and 30 years old in good health. The CDR3 runs from the conserved cysteine through the conserved F or W. The order of the fields is V gene, CDR3 protein.

TRBV20-1	CSARDQAGSYGYTF
TRBV4-2	CASSRDRTGGFYGYTF
TRBV5-1	CASSAGQGTNEKLFF
TRBV7-9	CASSFGGSPYNEQFF
TRBV7-9	CASSSRGADTQYF
TRBV20-1	CSARTAEDNEQSF
TRBV21-1	CASSPRSGRRAITQYF
TRBV7-8	CASSWLGTDTQYF
TRBV5-1	CASSSGTSGSYEQFF
TRBV29-1	CSVGPLIQANTEAFF
TRBV5-1	CASSFDGGRVLLNTEAFF
TRBV10-3	CAISALGEQFF
TRBV7-9	CASSHSPRDENTIYF
TRBV4-1	CASSQGLAGVLSTDTQYF
TRBV29-1	CSVARDGRDDTQYF
TRBV20-1	CSARDPGGADNEQFF
TRBV10-2	CASSDVAANYGYTF
TRBV7-9	CASSLGSFGGRPLHF
TRBV5-1	CASSPSYPSTDTQYF
TRBV10-3	CAIRGGGETQYF
TRBV7-9	CASSLGGTVNYGYTF
TRBV12-3/TRBV12-4	CASSLIQGVYGYTF
TRBV6-2/TRBV6-3	CASSYGGREETQYF
TRBV5-1	CASSPGGVYTDTQYF
TRBV12-3/TRBV12-4	CASSSLIPATSGTEQYF
TRBV5-1	CASGKGHTQETQYF
TRBV12-3/TRBV12-4	CASSSRAGSAYNEQFF
TRBV10-3	CAISESANYEQYF
TRBV4-1	CASSQGQGHSNQPQHF
TRBV6-5	CASRYHRGGNTEAFF
TRBV2	CASSEALRVGNEQYF
TRBV28	CASSPSGLAVYTDTQYF
TRBV12-3/TRBV12-4	CASSFGQGFEAFF
TRBV7-3	CASSLNPAGETQYF
TRBV20-1	CSAGLAGVGEQYF
TRBV18	CASSPPTVFTDTQYF
TRBV7-6	CASSRPPGPSSYEQYF
TRBV20-1	CSARRLTGVSTEAFF
TRBV18	CASSPTGTGKVTEAFF
TRBV5-1	CASSGTRPGTDKETQYF
TRBV7-9	CASSPRAGGPSNEQFF
TRBV9	CASSPRLAGGADTQYF
TRBV28	CASSFLNTQYF
TRBV20-1	CSATPGLAGTDTQYF
TRBV6-5	CASSSRLAGSTDTQYF